This TCR beta chain emerged from a study of T cells in Graves' hyperthyroidism and ophthalmopathy. Trimming stripped 4 bases from V and 8 bases from J, with 12 bases between. Per the germline V gene, CDR1 is SGHRS and CDR2 is YFSETQ. The CDR3 is 12 residues long. RNA transcripts yielded amplified TCR beta CDR3 regions. When the TCR CDR3 underwent first-round RT-PCR, the HTBI primer set was used. TCRdb independently ran MiXCR on the multiplex PCR reads; one entry per CDR3 protein. The sample carries around 110,000 distinct CDR3 sequences, approximately 15% recorded once. In its sample, this clonotype was seen many times.

The rearrangement uses TRBV5-1 and TRBJ1-2; no clear D. Specimen: blood. The TCR originated in a woman aged 50 to 60 with Graves' hyperthyroidism. The CDR3 protein is CASSPSGGGYTF. As DNA, the CDR3 is TGCGCCAGCAGCCCGAGCGGCGGGGGCTACACCTTC.